The 29 T cell receptor beta chains below come from one sample, sequenced in a study of T cells in Graves' hyperthyroidism and ophthalmopathy. RNA transcripts were the template for amplifying TCR beta CDR3 regions. The TCR CDR3 was amplified in a first-round RT-PCR using the HTBI primer set. TCRdb fed the multiplex PCR reads into MiXCR, producing one record per CDR3 protein. The repertoire holds 250,000 to 300,000 distinct CDR3 sequences, with 14% to 15% as singletons. Sequencing used blood. Source of these receptors: a woman between 40 and 55 years old with Graves' hyperthyroidism that later progressed to Graves' ophthalmopathy.

CDR3 sequence: CSARDGAGGHEQYF. CDR3 bases: TGCAGTGCTAGAGATGGGGCAGGTGGCCACGAGCAGTACTTC. This chain joins TRBV20-1 and TRBJ2-7, with a possible D match to TRBD1 (5 bases). Trimming cost V 0 bases and J 5 bases, with 14 bases left between them. The CDR3 spans 14 residues. The V gene's germline CDR1 is DFQATT and CDR2 SNEGSKA (reference sequence).

This clonotype was counted many times. The chain is built from TRBV5-6 and TRBJ1-1, with D possibly being TRBD1 (5 bases). The CDR3 has 13 amino acids. Per the germline V gene, CDR1 is SGHDT and CDR2 is YYEEEE. Between the trimmed V and J ends, which lost 0 bases and 4 bases, there was a span of 7 bases. The CDR3 DNA reads as TGTGCCAGCAGCTTGGGGGGCAGCACTGAAGCTTTCTTT. Amino acids: CASSLGGSTEAFF. Full variable domain (outside the CDR3, taken from reference TRBV5-6 and TRBJ1-1): DAGVTQSPTHLIKTRGQQVTLRCSPKSGHDTVSWYQQALGQGPQFIFQYYEEEERQRGNFPDRFSGHQFPNYSSELNVNALLLGDSALYLCASSLGGSTEAFFGQGTRLTVV.

The rearrangement joins TRBV9 to TRBJ2-3; D unresolved. Germline CDR1 and CDR2: SGDLS and YYNGEE. This CDR3 contains 13 residues. Trimming took off 2 bases at V and 1 base at J, with 5 bases between the two ends. This CDR3 reads CASSVLGTDTQYF. In DNA form, the CDR3 reads TGTGCCAGCAGCGTTTTGGGCACAGATACGCAGTATTTT.

This clonotype came up many times. This chain joins TRBV6-7 and TRBJ2-2; 9 bases fit TRBD2. TRBV6-7 is noted as an ORF with a role that remains uncertain. With 2 bases clipped from V and 3 bases from J, the junction kept 16 bases outside the gene matches. There are 20 residues in the CDR3. DNA for the CDR3: TGTGCCAGCAGTTACCTCTCCGATAGCGGGAGAGTAATTCACACCGGGGAGCTGTTTTTT. It specifies CASSYLSDSGRVIHTGELFF.

Ten or more counts support this clonotype. This chain links TRBV28 with TRBJ2-5, with 7 bases lining up with TRBD2. This CDR3 is built from 14 residues. The J segment lost 9 bases and the V segment lost 3 bases, leaving 10 bases of the junction unmatched. Germline V gene sequence: CDR1 MDHEN, CDR2 SYDVKM. CDR3 bases: TGTGCCAGCAGTTTGCGGCGGGAGCCATCGGCCCAGTACTTC. Protein: CASSLRREPSAQYF.

This clonotype was seen repeatedly, ten times or more. This chain links TRBV29-1 with TRBJ1-3; D is possibly TRBD1 (6 bases). This CDR3 is built from 12 residues. V dropped 4 bases and J dropped 3 bases, with 7 bases sitting between them. The germline gives CDR1 SQVTM, CDR2 ANQGSEA. The CDR3 DNA is TGCAGCGTTGGAGGGGGTGGAAACACCATATATTTT. Protein product: CSVGGGGNTIYF.

This clonotype was counted at least ten times. The chain recombines TRBV28 with TRBJ1-1; unclear D gene. Trimming cost V 1 base and J 5 bases, with 11 bases left between them. CDR3 size: 14 residues. Germline lookup yields CDR1 MDHEN and CDR2 SYDVKM. Written as DNA, the CDR3 is TGTGCCAGCAGTTTATTAGGCTCGGGAACTGAAGCTTTCTTT. Translating gives CASSLLGSGTEAFF.

This clonotype was detected many times. This chain uses TRBV28 with TRBJ1-5; TRBD1 matches at 10 bases. This CDR3 has 15 amino acids. V was clipped by 4 bases and J by 2 bases; unmatched bases: 2. The germline gives CDR1 MDHEN, CDR2 SYDVKM. The CDR3 DNA reads TGTGCCAGCAGTTGGGACAGGGGTCGCAATCAGCCCCAGCATTTT. It is translated as CASSWDRGRNQPQHF. Using reference TRBV28 and TRBJ1-5 for the parts outside the CDR3, the full variable domain is DVKVTQSSRYLVKRTGEKVFLECVQDMDHENMFWYRQDPGLGLRLIYFSYDVKMKEKGDIPEGYSVSREKKERFSLILESASTNQTSMYLCASSWDRGRNQPQHFGDGTRLSIL.

At least ten counts were recorded for this clonotype. J is TRBJ2-1 and V is TRBV18; 8 bases are a match to TRBD1. V lost 4 bases to trimming and J lost 7 bases; unmatched junction nucleotides: 12. Germline CDR1 is KGHSH and CDR2 is LQKENI. CDR3 size: 16 residues. CDR3 bases: TGTGCCAGCTCACTTAGGACAGGGCGGAGGTGGAATGAGCAGTTCTTC. This sequence encodes CASSLRTGRRWNEQFF. Complete variable domain (other parts from reference TRBV18 and TRBJ2-1): NAGVMQNPRHLVRRRGQEARLRCSPMKGHSHVYWYRQLPEEGLKFMVYLQKENIIDESGMPKERFSAEFPKEGPSILRIQQVVRGDSAAYFCASSLRTGRRWNEQFFGPGTRLTVL.

The chain carries TRBV5-1 and TRBJ1-2; TRBD1 is a possible D gene (5 bases). Trimming shortened V by 0 bases and J by 4 bases, and 7 bases separated the two germline ends. CDR1 SGHRS and CDR2 YFSETQ come from the germline V gene. The CDR3 contains 13 residues. CDR3 DNA sequence: TGCGCCAGCAGCTTGGAACAGGTCTATGGCTACACCTTC. It codes for CASSLEQVYGYTF.

This clonotype has a count of ten or more. The rearrangement links TRBV29-1 to TRBJ2-3, with D possibly matching TRBD2 (6 bases). Trimming pared 6 bases from V and 6 bases from J, leaving 16 bases between. The length of the CDR3 is 13 residues. CDR1 is SQVTM, CDR2 ANQGSEA, per germline. CDR3 loop: CSVPHREMDTQYF. CDR3 nucleotide sequence: TGCAGCGTCCCCCACCGGGAGATGGATACGCAGTATTTT.

This clonotype was counted at least ten times. The chain combines TRBV28 with TRBJ1-5; tentative D call: TRBD1 (5 bases). The CDR3 runs to 17 residues. Germline V CDR1 and CDR2: MDHEN, SYDVKM. With 6 bases removed from V and 1 base from J, the gap between germline ends came to 19 bases. The CDR3 nucleotides read TGTGCCAGCAGGACAGATAGGACGGACCCGAGCAATCAGCCCCAGCATTTT. It specifies CASRTDRTDPSNQPQHF.

This clonotype has ten or more counts. The chain recombines TRBV27 with TRBJ1-2; D is unclear. CDR1 MNHEY and CDR2 SMNVEV come from the germline V gene (reference sequence). Trimming took 6 bases from V and 1 from J, leaving 3 bases between them. The CDR3 covers 11 residues. Written as DNA, the CDR3 is TGTGCCAGCAGGGATAACTATGGCTACACCTTC. This codes for CASRDNYGYTF.

The sample holds a few counts of this clonotype. The V call is TRBV4-1, the J call TRBJ2-1, with TRBD2 matching 8 bases. Germline V gene data show CDR1 as MGHRA and CDR2 as YSYEKL. V lost 1 base to trimming and J lost 5 bases; unmatched junction nucleotides: 7. The CDR3 sequence is 16 residues long. The CDR3 nucleotides read TGCGCCAGCAGCCAAGCTCCGCGGGAGGTCCACAATGAGCAGTTCTTC. Translating it yields CASSQAPREVHNEQFF.

This clonotype was seen at least ten times. The chain combines TRBV28 with TRBJ2-1; TRBD2 is a possible D gene (5 bases). Trimming pared 3 bases from V and 9 bases from J, leaving 9 bases between. This CDR3 has 12 amino acids. CDR1 MDHEN and CDR2 SYDVKM come from the germline V gene. This CDR3 reads CASSLTTSEQFF. The CDR3 DNA reads as TGTGCCAGCAGTTTGACTACCTCTGAGCAGTTCTTC.

Ten or more counts support this clonotype. The V gene is TRBV19, the J gene TRBJ1-2, with D perhaps matching TRBD1 (6 bases). CDR3 size: 16 residues. V gave up 6 bases and J gave up 5 bases, with 22 bases separating them. Germline-derived CDR1 and CDR2 are LNHDA and SQIVND (reference sequence). DNA of the CDR3: TGTGCCAGTAGCAAAGGACAGCCAAGCCTCAATTATGGCTACACCTTC. This gives the protein CASSKGQPSLNYGYTF.

CDR3 region: CASSMRTYYEQYF. The CDR3 region has the DNA TGTGCCAGTAGTATGAGGACTTACTACGAGCAGTACTTC. The chain carries TRBV19 and TRBJ2-7; the D gene is possibly TRBD2 (5 bases). The germline V and J ends were trimmed by 3 bases and 3 bases, with 9 bases remaining between them. The CDR3 sequence is 13 residues long. The germline gives CDR1 LNHDA, CDR2 SQIVND (reference sequence).

This clonotype was seen many times. The V and J genes are TRBV6-1 and TRBJ2-1; possibly TRBD2 for D (6 bases). Germline CDR1 reads MNHNS; CDR2 reads SASEGT. V shed 2 bases and J shed 2 bases, with 22 bases lying between them. There are 19 residues in the CDR3. In DNA form, the CDR3 reads TGTGCCAGCAGTGAAACCCTGGACGAGGTGGGAGGCCCCTACAATGAGCAGTTCTTC. It is translated as CASSETLDEVGGPYNEQFF.

The table lists this clonotype with many counts. CDR3 nucleotides: TGTGCCAGCAGTTACGCTAGCGAGCGCGGGGAGCTGTTTTTT. It yields the protein CASSYASERGELFF. The V gene is TRBV6-5, the J gene TRBJ2-2; D may be TRBD2 (6 bases). Germline loops: CDR1 MNHEY, CDR2 SVGAGI. Trimming pared 2 bases from V and 7 bases from J, leaving 11 bases between. This CDR3 is 14 amino acids long.

At least ten counts were recorded for this clonotype. The gene calls are TRBV7-3 and TRBJ2-5, with 7 bases lining up with TRBD2. With 5 bases clipped from V and 4 bases from J, the junction kept 4 bases outside the gene matches. This CDR3 spans 13 amino acids. Germline assignment: CDR1 SGHTA and CDR2 FQGTGA. CDR3 in amino acids: CASSRGVGETQYF. CDR3 in DNA: TGTGCCAGCAGCCGGGGGGTCGGAGAGACCCAGTACTTC.

In its sample, this clonotype was seen a few times. J is TRBJ1-6 and V is TRBV20-1; D gene unclear. V lost 3 bases to trimming and J lost 9 bases, with 21 bases between them. This CDR3 is 16 amino acids long. Germline V gene data show CDR1 as DFQATT and CDR2 as SNEGSKA (reference sequence). CDR3 sequence: CSASLHSGMSSSPLHF. CDR3 DNA sequence: TGCAGTGCTAGCTTACACTCGGGGATGTCTTCTTCACCCCTCCACTTT.

This chain joins TRBV6-1 and TRBJ2-7, with TRBD2 identical over 16 bases. The CDR3 totals 16 residues. The ends lost 6 bases at V and 6 bases at J; junction bases unmatched: 8. Germline V gene sequence: CDR1 MNHNS, CDR2 SASEGT. As DNA, the CDR3 is TGTGCCAGCAGGGGGACTAGCGGGAGGGCTGTGTGCGAGCAGTACTTC. Translating gives CASRGTSGRAVCEQYF.

The genes are TRBV19 and TRBJ1-5, with D possibly being TRBD1 (6 bases). Germline-derived CDR1 and CDR2 are LNHDA and SQIVND (reference sequence). V lost 9 bases, J lost 1 base, and 22 bases lay in between. There are 17 residues in the CDR3. CDR3 in amino acids: CASNLGTPWESNQPQHF. The CDR3 DNA is TGTGCCAGCAATCTCGGGACACCCTGGGAGAGCAATCAGCCCCAGCATTTT.

V and J are TRBV11-3 and TRBJ2-5; 9 bases align to TRBD1. After removal of 5 bases from V and 4 bases from J, the junction contained 5 bases not matched to a gene. Germline assignment: CDR1 SGHNT and CDR2 YENEEA. The CDR3 contains 14 residues. The CDR3 bases are TGTGCCAGCAGCGGGACAGGGAGGTCAGAGACCCAGTACTTC. Translation: CASSGTGRSETQYF.

This clonotype was seen many times. The chain recombines TRBV2 with TRBJ1-6, with 11 bases aligning to TRBD1. The V and J ends lost 7 bases and 9 bases, in that order; junction bases with no gene match: 8. The germline gives CDR1 SNHLY, CDR2 FYNNEI. CDR3 size: 15 residues. The CDR3 nucleotides are TGTGCCAGCATTAGCCGGGACAGGGGGGGTTCACCCCTCCACTTT. It codes for CASISRDRGGSPLHF.

This clonotype has a count of ten or more. The CDR3 nucleotides are TGTGCCAGCAGCCTACGTCCAATCGGACTACTCACCTACGAGCAGTACTTC. Protein product: CASSLRPIGLLTYEQYF. The rearrangement uses TRBV3-1 and TRBJ2-7, with D tentatively TRBD2 (6 bases). The CDR3 is made up of 17 amino acids. Germline CDR1 reads LGHDT; CDR2 reads YNNKEL (reference sequence). With 4 bases removed from V and 2 bases from J, the gap between germline ends came to 21 bases.

This clonotype was counted a few times. The chain has TRBV4-1 and TRBJ2-7; TRBD2 matches 9 bases. V lost 2 bases, J lost 2 bases, and 10 bases stayed unmatched. CDR1 and CDR2 (germline): MGHRA, YSYEKL. The CDR3 is 17 residues long. CDR3 in DNA: TGCGCCAGCAGCCAACCCCAGGGGCTAGCGGGAACCTACGAGCAGTACTTC. Its translation is CASSQPQGLAGTYEQYF.

The V gene is TRBV28, the J gene TRBJ1-5, with a weak D call TRBD1 (6 bases). V was cut by 5 bases and J by 2 bases, with 13 bases left in between. Germline V gives CDR1 MDHEN, CDR2 SYDVKM. This CDR3 is 15 amino acids long. In DNA form, the CDR3 reads TGTGCCAGCAGTCAGACAGGTTGGCGCAATCAGCCCCAGCATTTT. Translating it yields CASSQTGWRNQPQHF.

This clonotype has a count of ten or more. This rearrangement joins TRBV6-1 to TRBJ2-2; 7 nucleotides agree with TRBD2. J was trimmed by 7 bases and V by 6 bases; bases with no gene match: 5. The CDR3 has 13 amino acids. The V gene's germline CDR1 is MNHNS and CDR2 SASEGT. The CDR3: CASRAGVIGELFF. The CDR3 bases are TGTGCCAGCAGGGCGGGAGTGATCGGGGAGCTGTTTTTT.